Here is one T cell receptor (beta chain) with its context. Its target is unknown. This sample was taken from a study of vaccination and CD4 T cells after COVID-19. Cultured CD4+ T-cell DNA underwent Oncomine TCR Beta short-read sequencing. In this case, cultured CD4+ T cells provided the extracted genomic DNA. TCRdb reanalysed the PCR reads using MiXCR and keeps one entry per CDR3 protein. This table holds fewer than 18,000 distinct CDR3 sequences, around 50% found once. The CDR3 sequence is 15 residues long. V lost 3 bases and J 4 bases, leaving 13 bases between the germline ends. Germline CDR1 MDHEN, CDR2 SYDVKM. Treatment indicated: approximately 11-day PBMC culture with coronavirus spike peptide pools or control peptides (ViraFEST assay).

Sequences were obtained from CD4+ T cells from blood, cultured in vitro. The clonotype was recovered from a human donor who had recovered from COVID-19. The genes are TRBV28 and TRBJ1-5; D may be TRBD1 (6 bases). The CDR3 here is CASSFTAGVNQPQHF. DNA for the CDR3: TGTGCCAGCAGTTTTACGGCAGGGGTTAATCAGCCCCAGCATTTT.